This T cell receptor beta chain comes out of a study of T cell responses to AZD1222 COVID-19 vaccine (dated by TCRdb to about 2021). The study in broad terms: AZD1222 recipients given second doses at about 4 weeks or at about 12 weeks were pooled, since spike-specific TCR depth and breadth were not found to differ between the two schedules. Trial participants were enrolled by age into subgroups of 18-55, 56-69 and 70-plus years, and around 140, 26 and 57 TCR-sequenced participants, respectively, were included in these subgroups. TCR sequencing covered more than 230 trial participants: some 210 given two doses of AZD1222 and about 26 given two doses of MenACWY control vaccine.

Results the study describes overall, beyond this receptor: Participants were mostly white British, with more females than males. The authors suggested clonal diversity may have been underestimated. After two AZD1222 doses, both the breadth and the depth of spike-specific TCRs were significantly higher than at day 0 and than in MenACWY recipients. Conclusions about previously exposed vaccinees are limited, since just six or seven AZD1222 recipients were seropositive for SARS-CoV-2 at baseline. In the small 56-69-year group, the increase in depth fell short of significance, most likely because of low power. Reportedly, almost half of the unique spike-specific TCRs recognized epitopes lying outside the regions that are mutated in the B.1.351 and B.1.1.7 variants. Because no day 14 peak-response samples were available, the repertoires could be characterized only after the peak T cell response. The vaccine-associated CD4 TCRs covered the entire spike protein, and the dominant responses fell in regions 160-218 and 743-854.

This clone has only one observation. There is no known antigen for this receptor. No base quality values were provided; no much bigger clone lies one nucleotide off. Read against the paper, the sample's time point label means: baseline before first vaccination. Vaccinee samples came from UK trials COV001 and COV002, including a single-blind randomized controlled phase 2/3 trial of AZD1222 (ChAdOx1 nCoV-19) in healthy adults. Trial participant PBMC samples were collected at day 0 and day 28 after the second dose for TCRbeta chain sequencing. Inclusive of the bounding cysteine and phenylalanine, the CDR3 is 11 residues long. Kept here is only the CDR3 DNA, which spans 33 bases and is read in frame from base 1. CDR1 and CDR2 (SNHLY, FYNNEI) derive from the germline V gene. V was cut back by 8 bases and J by 10 bases, leaving a gap of 14 bases between them. The CDR3 regions of human TCRbeta chains were analyzed by immunosequencing. From the authors' description of their analysis: Repertoire TCRs were checked for matches against a reference library of SARS-CoV-2-specific TCRs that had been generated using the MIRA antigen-specificity platform. Breadth was defined as the fraction of unique TCRs that were SARS-CoV-2-associated. Depth was defined as the fraction of total T cells that were SARS-CoV-2-associated. Using the MIRA data, each spike-specific TCR was assigned both to the spike region to which the TCR was reactive and to a CD4 or CD8 class. Log10-transformed breadth and depth values were compared by one-way ANOVA with Sidak's multiple comparisons tests. TCRdb took this table from immuneACCESS and kept in-frame rearrangements with V and J called. Such tables lack part of the clones; where checked against another copy, unresolved V genes explain under half of the gap, and the rest is unexplained. V, J and clone size reflect that table, while D and trimming were determined from the DNA. The sample table records about 170,000 clones; just under 95% of these occur just once. The ten largest clones represent roughly 1.5% of the sample.

The clonotype comes from an adult in good health. In this chain, TRBV2 is recombined with TRBJ1-1, with the D gene not clear enough to name. The sample consisted of peripheral blood, taken on day 0 of AZD1222 vaccination. The sequenced DNA is TGTGCCAGCCTGGAGATTAGCCGAGCTTTCTTT. Protein translation: CASLEISRAFF. Full variable domain (CDR3 extended with the reference TRBV2 and TRBJ1-1 proteins): EPEVTQTPSHQVTQMGQEVILRCVPISNHLYFYWYRQILGQKVEFLVSFYNNEISEKSEIFDDQFSVERPDGSNFTLKIRSTKLEDSAMYFCASLEISRAFFGQGTRLTVV.